This T cell receptor (beta chain) was captured in a study of T cell responses to AZD1222 COVID-19 vaccine. As regards this clone: The antigen is undetermined.

Study outcomes and limitations: The study identified only a handful of AZD1222 recipients as seropositive at baseline. The donor group comprised mostly white British people and more females; the analysis possibly underestimated clonal diversity. Scientists sampled the repertoires only once the peak T cell response had passed.

TCRdb keeps only in-frame clones here, not all; method: immunoSEQ multiplex PCR. Of 100,000 or so clones in the sample, approximately 91% were seen once. The CDR3 runs to 13 residues. CDR1 and CDR2 (germline): SGHDT, YYEEEE. V was clipped by 1 base and J by 3 bases, with 7 bases between them. The chain employs TRBV5-6 and TRBJ1-2, with a tentative D call TRBD1 (6 bases). The TCR originated in an adult who received the AZD1222 COVID-19 vaccine. Sample: peripheral blood, taken 28 days after the second AZD1222 dose. The CDR3 nucleotides read TGTGCCAGCAGCTTGTCAGGGGACTATGGCTACACCTTC. It specifies CASSLSGDYGYTF.